Below, 28 T cell receptor beta chains from the same sample are listed, as sequenced in a study of T cell repertoires in cytomegalovirus infection. TCRdb analysed the reads with MiXCR anew, one entry per CDR3 protein. The sample holds about 260,000 distinct CDR3 sequences; roughly 13% are singletons and the top ten take 8.5% to 10%. Sequencing input: PBMCs. The source is a human donor in good health (CMV status not recorded). Some clones in this sample may be carry-over from other donors' samples.

This clonotype was detected ten times or more. The chain has TRBV7-9 and TRBJ2-5, with TRBD2 as a possible D gene (5 bases). Trimming took off 5 bases at V and 5 bases at J, with 15 bases between the two ends. Germline assignment: CDR1 SEHNR and CDR2 FQNEAQ (reference sequence). The CDR3 length is 14 residues. The CDR3 DNA reads TGTGCCAGCAGCGCGCGGGTAGGGCAGGAGACCCAGTACTTC. The encoded protein is CASSARVGQETQYF.

This clonotype was detected only a few times. The V gene is TRBV20-1, the J gene TRBJ2-1; possibly TRBD1 for D (6 bases). CDR1 DFQATT and CDR2 SNEGSKA come from the germline V gene (reference sequence). V was cut by 5 bases and J by 9 bases, with 17 bases left in between. The CDR3 contains 13 residues. This chain's CDR3 is CSAYIGVRGEQFF. The CDR3 nucleotides are TGCAGTGCTTACATTGGGGTCAGGGGTGAGCAGTTCTTC.

The chain is built from TRBV6-4 and TRBJ2-1, with 10 bases that match TRBD2. This CDR3 contains 20 residues. Germline V gene lookup returns CDR1 MRHNA and CDR2 SNTAGT. Germline trimming cut 4 bases from V and 0 bases from J; bases unmatched to any gene: 15. The CDR3, as DNA: TGTGCCAGCAGTGGGACCAGCGGGAGGGCCGGGAGAAGCTCCTACAATGAGCAGTTCTTC. It encodes CASSGTSGRAGRSSYNEQFF.

This clonotype was seen ten or more times. The V call is TRBV7-2, the J call TRBJ1-2; D is possibly TRBD1 (6 bases). The CDR3 is 18 residues long. The V end lost 2 bases, the J end lost 2 bases, and 21 bases lay between the germline ends. CDR1 SGHTA and CDR2 FQGNSA come from the germline V gene. The CDR3 region is CASSLFSGVNRRNYGYTF. CDR3 bases: TGTGCCAGCAGCTTATTCTCAGGGGTGAATAGAAGGAACTATGGCTACACCTTC.

This clonotype showed up many times. V usage is TRBV7-9 and J usage is TRBJ1-1; 10 bases map to TRBD1. V shed 6 bases and J 6 bases; nucleotides not matched to a gene: 4. CDR3 length equals 13 residues. In germline, CDR1 is SEHNR, CDR2 FQNEAQ (reference sequence). The CDR3: CASRGTGVSEAFF. CDR3 DNA sequence: TGTGCCAGCAGGGGGACAGGGGTGTCTGAAGCTTTCTTT.

This clonotype was seen at least ten times. V gene TRBV5-5 combines with J gene TRBJ2-7; weak D call: TRBD2 (5 bases). Trimming left V 1 base short and J 4 bases short, with 15 bases between. This CDR3 is 15 amino acids long. Germline values: CDR1 SGHKS, CDR2 YYEKEE (reference sequence). The CDR3 reads CASSLRTPTFYEQYF. CDR3 nucleotides: TGTGCCAGCAGCTTGAGGACTCCGACATTTTACGAGCAGTACTTC.

This clonotype was found a few times. The chain uses TRBV20-1 and TRBJ2-7, with 7 nucleotides matching TRBD2. CDR3 size: 13 residues. After removal of 4 bases from V and 4 bases from J, the junction contained 7 bases not matched to a gene. Looked up from germline, CDR1 is DFQATT and CDR2 is SNEGSKA (reference sequence). For the CDR3, the DNA is TGCAGTGCTACCTTCCCCGGGGGGTACGAGCAGTACTTC. It yields the protein CSATFPGGYEQYF.

This clonotype was seen more than once but under ten times. The CDR3 DNA reads as TGTGCCAGCAGTGGGGTCGGAGACACCGGGGAGCTGTTTTTT. This translates into CASSGVGDTGELFF. The chain uses TRBV25-1 and TRBJ2-2, with unresolved D. V lost 4 bases to trimming and J lost 3 bases, with 9 bases between them. Germline lookup yields CDR1 MGHDK and CDR2 SYGVNS. The CDR3 runs to 14 residues.

Many counts were recorded for this clonotype. V is TRBV7-2 and J is TRBJ2-1, with 8 nucleotides matching TRBD1. The junction had 6 bases not matched to a gene; V was cut back by 4 bases and J by 7 bases. CDR1 and CDR2 from the germline V gene are SGHTA and FQGNSA. This CDR3 is 14 amino acids long. The CDR3 here is CASSYRGRKNEQFF. CDR3 in DNA: TGTGCCAGCAGCTACAGGGGGAGGAAAAATGAGCAGTTCTTC.

The chain joins TRBV20-1 to TRBJ1-5; TRBD1 matches at 7 bases. The CDR3 runs to 15 residues. Germline V gene sequence: CDR1 DFQATT, CDR2 SNEGSKA (reference sequence). J was trimmed by 2 bases and V by 2 bases; bases with no gene match: 6. CDR3 region: CSARNQGVGNQPQHF. In DNA, the CDR3 is TGCAGTGCTAGAAACCAGGGGGTAGGCAATCAGCCCCAGCATTTT.

Comments on this clonotype: With a much larger clone just one base away, this may be a read error. The chain joins TRBV6-1 to TRBJ1-6; no clear D gene. Trimming took off 7 bases at V and 2 bases at J, with 9 bases between the two ends. Looked up from germline, CDR1 is MNHNS and CDR2 is SASEGT. The CDR3 sequence is 14 residues long. Written as DNA, the CDR3 is TGTGCCAGCACTAGAGGCACCTATAATTCACCCCTCCACTTT. As protein: CASTRGTYNSPLHF.

This rearrangement joins TRBV6-5 to TRBJ2-2; D unclear. The CDR3 contains 15 residues. V was pared by 2 bases and J by 1 base, with 8 bases between. Per germline, CDR1 MNHEY and CDR2 SVGAGI. The CDR3 nucleotides are TGTGCCAGCAGTTACCGGGTTATGAACACCGGGGAGCTGTTTTTT. Protein: CASSYRVMNTGELFF.

Only a few counts were recorded for this clonotype. The chain combines TRBV20-1 with TRBJ2-2; D is undetermined. Looked up from germline, CDR1 is DFQATT and CDR2 is SNEGSKA (reference sequence). The CDR3 has 13 residues. Trimming shortened V by 6 bases and J by 0 bases, and 8 bases separated the two germline ends. The CDR3 region is CSAAGSNTGELFF. In DNA, the CDR3 is TGCAGTGCAGCCGGATCGAACACCGGGGAGCTGTTTTTT.

V usage is TRBV20-1 and J usage is TRBJ1-1, with 7 bases lining up with TRBD1. The CDR3 loop spans 13 amino acids. In germline, CDR1 is DFQATT, CDR2 SNEGSKA (reference sequence). J was trimmed by 4 bases and V by 3 bases; bases with no gene match: 5. The CDR3 DNA reads TGCAGTGCTAGGAGACAGGGAGGCACTGAAGCTTTCTTT. It specifies CSARRQGGTEAFF.

Many counts were recorded for this clonotype. V usage is TRBV7-9 and J usage is TRBJ2-3, with D tentatively TRBD1 (5 bases). Trimming pared 5 bases from V and 3 bases from J, leaving 21 bases between. The CDR3 is 17 amino acids. The germline V gene has CDR1 SEHNR and CDR2 FQNEAQ (reference sequence). For the CDR3, the DNA is TGTGCCAGCAGCACAAACCCCGCAGGGTTTTTTACAGATACGCAGTATTTT. Protein sequence: CASSTNPAGFFTDTQYF.

This clonotype has ten or more counts. This sequence joins TRBV7-3 and TRBJ2-5; D unclear. CDR1 is SGHTA and CDR2 is FQGTGA in the germline V gene. The CDR3 runs to 14 residues. The V and J ends lost 1 base and 4 bases respectively, with 10 bases between them. The DNA of the CDR3 is TGTGCCAGCAGCTTAAGTGGAGACCTAGAGACCCAGTACTTC. This gives the protein CASSLSGDLETQYF.

This clonotype appeared a few times. The V gene is TRBV5-1, the J gene TRBJ2-2; either TRBD1 or TRBD2 may fit D (5 bases each). Trimming took off 4 bases at V and 1 base at J, with 20 bases between the two ends. Germline V gene lookup returns CDR1 SGHRS and CDR2 YFSETQ. The CDR3 sequence is 18 residues long. This chain's CDR3 is CASSRQNSGTRNTGELFF. In DNA, the CDR3 is TGCGCCAGCAGCAGACAAAATTCCGGGACGAGGAACACCGGGGAGCTGTTTTTT.

The chain carries TRBV11-2 and TRBJ2-2; possible D gene TRBD2, 5 bases. V dropped 4 bases and J dropped 4 bases, with 7 bases sitting between them. The CDR3 is 13 amino acids. Per the germline V gene, CDR1 is SGHAT and CDR2 is FQNNGV. In nucleotides, the CDR3 is TGTGCCAGCAGCTCCCGGGGCACCGGGGAGCTGTTTTTT. Protein: CASSSRGTGELFF.

This clonotype was found many times. This chain joins TRBV28 and TRBJ1-2; 12 bases are a match to TRBD1. Looked up from germline, CDR1 is MDHEN and CDR2 is SYDVKM. V lost 5 bases to trimming and J lost 7 bases; unmatched junction nucleotides: 11. The CDR3 length is 16 residues. The CDR3 spells CASSPQPGQGALGYTF. The CDR3 DNA follows: TGTGCCAGCAGTCCGCAACCGGGACAGGGGGCGCTTGGCTACACCTTC.

This clonotype appeared many times. The CDR3: CASSSNPRGGTDTQYF. CDR3 DNA: TGTGCCAGCAGCTCGAACCCGAGAGGAGGCACAGATACGCAGTATTTT. V usage is TRBV7-8 and J usage is TRBJ2-3, with no clear D. The CDR3 runs 16 residues. Germline-derived CDR1 and CDR2 are SGHVS and FQNEAQ. V lost 4 bases and J lost 1, with 15 bases in between.

This clonotype was detected many times. The chain joins TRBV11-2 to TRBJ2-7; D unresolved. Germline CDR1 is SGHAT and CDR2 is FQNNGV. Trimming stripped 2 bases from V and 3 bases from J, with 14 bases between. This CDR3 comprises 15 residues. CDR3 in DNA: TGTGCCAGCAGCTTAAAGTACCAGGTCCGCTACGAGCAGTACTTC. Translation gives CASSLKYQVRYEQYF.

V and J are TRBV5-5 and TRBJ2-3; the D call may be TRBD1 or TRBD2 (6 bases each). V was cut by 4 bases and J by 3 bases, with 12 bases left in between. CDR1 and CDR2 from the germline V gene are SGHKS and YYEKEE (reference sequence). This CDR3 comprises 14 residues. The CDR3 protein is CASSPEGGTDTQYF. The DNA of the CDR3 is TGTGCCAGCAGCCCGGAGGGGGGAACAGATACGCAGTATTTT. Filled out from reference TRBV5-5 and TRBJ2-3, the complete variable domain reads DAGVTQSPTHLIKTRGQQVTLRCSPISGHKSVSWYQQVLGQGPQFIFQYYEKEERGRGNFPDRFSARQFPNYSSELNVNALLLGDSALYLCASSPEGGTDTQYFGPGTRLTVL.

This chain links TRBV4-1 with TRBJ2-2, with D possibly TRBD1 on 6 matching bases. V was shortened by 2 bases and J by 1 base, with 8 bases between the two germline ends. Germline assignment: CDR1 MGHRA and CDR2 YSYEKL. The CDR3 is made up of 15 amino acids. CDR3 nucleotide sequence: TGCGCCAGCAGCCAAACGACAGGGAACACCGGGGAGCTGTTTTTT. Translated: CASSQTTGNTGELFF.

This clonotype was found many times. The chain links TRBV11-2 to TRBJ2-3; the D is unclear. Germline V lookup: CDR1 SGHAT, CDR2 FQNNGV. This CDR3 contains 15 residues. V lost 1 base and J 2 bases, leaving 10 bases between the germline ends. In DNA, the CDR3 is TGTGCCAGCAGCTTAGTTGACAAGTACACAGATACGCAGTATTTT. Encoded protein: CASSLVDKYTDTQYF.

This chain connects TRBV5-1 to TRBJ1-4; no clear D. The germline V gene has CDR1 SGHRS and CDR2 YFSETQ. The V and J ends lost 0 bases and 8 bases respectively, with 8 bases between them. The CDR3 contains 13 residues. In DNA form, the CDR3 reads TGCGCCAGCAGCTTGGCCCCAAGGGAAAAACTGTTTTTT. Its translation is CASSLAPREKLFF.

This clonotype was seen a few times. This chain joins TRBV19 and TRBJ2-7; tentative D call: TRBD1 (6 bases). The CDR3 runs 15 residues. Germline V gene sequence: CDR1 LNHDA, CDR2 SQIVND (reference sequence). Trimming removed 3 bases from V and 3 bases from J, with 15 bases in between. The CDR3 loop is CASSIGGQPHYEQYF. In nucleotides, the CDR3 is TGTGCCAGTAGTATTGGAGGACAGCCCCACTACGAGCAGTACTTC.

This clonotype appeared many times. This chain links TRBV7-2 with TRBJ1-3, with TRBD1 as a possible D gene (5 bases). Germline loops: CDR1 SGHTA, CDR2 FQGNSA. Trimming took 5 bases from V and 0 from J, leaving 11 bases between them. CDR3 length: 15 amino acids. CDR3: CASSPTGDSGNTIYF. The CDR3 DNA is TGTGCCAGCAGCCCAACAGGTGACTCTGGAAACACCATATATTTT.

This clonotype was picked up many times. The rearrangement uses TRBV11-2 and TRBJ1-1; a possible D gene is TRBD1 (6 bases). Germline loops: CDR1 SGHAT, CDR2 FQNNGV. The V end lost 3 bases, the J end lost 5 bases, and 13 bases lay between the germline ends. This CDR3 region has 14 residues. The CDR3 spells CASSLGARRTEAFF. CDR3 DNA sequence: TGTGCCAGCAGCTTGGGGGCAAGGCGTACTGAAGCTTTCTTT.